This T cell receptor beta chain was obtained from a study of blood T cell repertoires in COVID-19. This clone occurred a few times. At the DNA level, this CDR3 is encoded by other sequences in the same sample as well. Profiling relied on immunoSEQ multiplex PCR, and the TCRdb table lists in-frame clones only, not all of them. The top ten clones hold almost 4.5% of a sample with 200,000 to 250,000 clones, about nine tenths of them seen once. V was pared by 1 base and J by 5 bases, with 4 bases of the junction left unmatched. This CDR3 is 16 amino acids long. From germline, CDR1 is MNHNS and CDR2 SASEGT.

The chain carries TRBV6-1 and TRBJ2-1; 11 nucleotides agree with TRBD2. What was sequenced was peripheral blood. This TCR was sampled from a man in his fifties with acute or convalescent COVID-19. As DNA, the CDR3 is TGTGCCAGCAGTGAAGGGTTAGCGGGGGGGAACAATGAGCAGTTCTTC. Residues: CASSEGLAGGNNEQFF.